This TCR beta chain was captured by sequencing in a study of CXCR3-negative and CXCR3-positive naive CD8 T cells. Study-wide context: Some 130 million TRB reads were obtained overall (about 1.5 +/- 0.3 million per library). Overall study results and limits: Naive cells that were CXCR3-positive had more hydrophobic TRB CDR3s (compared with CXCR3-negative naive cells). Naive cells that were CXCR3-negative or CXCR3-positive used TRBV-TRBJ genes alike, while memory cells diverged. Relative to memory CD8+ cells, whose diversity was much lower, both naive subsets had comparably high diversity.

A CD45RO-CCR7+CD27+CD95- profile was what naive CD8+ T cells displayed. CDR3 length equals 14 residues. Germline CDR1 MDHEN, CDR2 SYDVKM. Notes on this clonotype: As yet, its antigen is unknown.

The libraries of TRB cDNA were prepared using 5' RACE with UMI labels. TCRdb reprocessed the 5' RACE reads, with one entry per CDR3 protein and no DNA. The sample table includes some 140,000 distinct CDR3 sequences. This receptor was taken from a human donor in good health. Some clones in this sample may be carry-over from other donors' samples. This chain joins TRBV28 and TRBJ1-3. Sequencing was done on a sample of naive CXCR3+ CD8+ T cells from blood. Subset meaning: CD45RO-CCR7+CD27+CD95- naive CD8+ T cells expressing CXCR3 (TNR3+). The CDR3: CASSLQGLENTIYF.